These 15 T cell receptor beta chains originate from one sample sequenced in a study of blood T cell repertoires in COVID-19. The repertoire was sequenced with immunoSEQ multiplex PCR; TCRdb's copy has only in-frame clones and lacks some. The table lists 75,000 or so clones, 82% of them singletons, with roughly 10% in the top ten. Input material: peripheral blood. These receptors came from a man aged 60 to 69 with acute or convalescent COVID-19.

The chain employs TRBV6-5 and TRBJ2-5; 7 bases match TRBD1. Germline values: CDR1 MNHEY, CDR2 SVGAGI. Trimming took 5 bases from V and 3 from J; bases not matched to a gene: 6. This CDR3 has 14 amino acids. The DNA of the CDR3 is TGTGCCAGCAGTCCAGATGACAGGGAAGAGACCCAGTACTTC. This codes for CASSPDDREETQYF.

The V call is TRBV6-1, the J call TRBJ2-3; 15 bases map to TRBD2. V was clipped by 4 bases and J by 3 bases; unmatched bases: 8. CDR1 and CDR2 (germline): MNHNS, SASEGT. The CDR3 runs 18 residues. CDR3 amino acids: CASSASGLAGGPTDTQYF. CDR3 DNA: TGTGCCAGCAGTGCGTCCGGACTAGCGGGGGGGCCGACAGATACGCAGTATTTT.

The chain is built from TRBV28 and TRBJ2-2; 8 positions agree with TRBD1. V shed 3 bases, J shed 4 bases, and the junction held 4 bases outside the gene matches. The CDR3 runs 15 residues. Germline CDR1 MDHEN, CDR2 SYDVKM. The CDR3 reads CASSFWTGPTGELFF. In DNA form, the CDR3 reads TGTGCCAGCAGTTTTTGGACAGGGCCCACCGGGGAGCTGTTTTTT.

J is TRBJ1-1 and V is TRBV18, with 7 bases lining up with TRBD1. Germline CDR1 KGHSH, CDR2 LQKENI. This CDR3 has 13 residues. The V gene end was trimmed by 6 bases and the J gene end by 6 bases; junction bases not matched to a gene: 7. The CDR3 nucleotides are TGTGCCAGCTCTCCAACAGGGGACGCTGAAGCTTTCTTT. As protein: CASSPTGDAEAFF.

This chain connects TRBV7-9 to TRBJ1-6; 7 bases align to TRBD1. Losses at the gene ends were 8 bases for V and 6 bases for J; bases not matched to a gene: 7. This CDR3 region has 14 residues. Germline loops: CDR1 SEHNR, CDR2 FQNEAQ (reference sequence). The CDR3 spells CASDAGTANSPLHF. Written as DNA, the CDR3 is TGTGCCAGCGACGCCGGGACAGCTAATTCACCCCTCCACTTT.

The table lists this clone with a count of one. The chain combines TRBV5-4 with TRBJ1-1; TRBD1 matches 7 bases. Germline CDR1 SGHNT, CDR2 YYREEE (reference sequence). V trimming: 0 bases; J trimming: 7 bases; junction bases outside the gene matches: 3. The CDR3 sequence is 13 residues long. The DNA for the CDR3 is TGTGCCAGCAGCTTGGAACAGGGGTTTGAAGCTTTCTTT. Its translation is CASSLEQGFEAFF.

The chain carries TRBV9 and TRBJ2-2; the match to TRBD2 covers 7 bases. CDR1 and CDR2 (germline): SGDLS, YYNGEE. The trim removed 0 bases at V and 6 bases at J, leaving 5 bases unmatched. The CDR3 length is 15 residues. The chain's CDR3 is CASSVVTSPPGELFF. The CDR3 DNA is TGTGCCAGCAGCGTAGTGACTAGCCCTCCCGGGGAGCTGTTTTTT. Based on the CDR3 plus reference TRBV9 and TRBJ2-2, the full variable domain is DSGVTQTPKHLITATGQRVTLRCSPRSGDLSVYWYQQSLDQGLQFLIQYYNGEERAKGNILERFSAQQFPDLHSELNLSSLELGDSALYFCASSVVTSPPGELFFGEGSRLTVL.

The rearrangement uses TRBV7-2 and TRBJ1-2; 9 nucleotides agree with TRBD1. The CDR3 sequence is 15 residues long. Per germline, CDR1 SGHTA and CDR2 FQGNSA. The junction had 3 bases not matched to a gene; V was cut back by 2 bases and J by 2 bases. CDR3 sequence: CASSLYGTGNYGYTF. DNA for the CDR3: TGTGCCAGCAGCTTATACGGGACAGGGAACTATGGCTACACCTTC.

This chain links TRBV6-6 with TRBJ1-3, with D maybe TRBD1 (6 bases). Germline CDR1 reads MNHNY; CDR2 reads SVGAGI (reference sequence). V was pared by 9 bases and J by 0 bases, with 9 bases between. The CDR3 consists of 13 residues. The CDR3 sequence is CASLDSSGNTIYF. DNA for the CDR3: TGTGCCAGTTTGGACAGCTCTGGAAACACCATATATTTT.

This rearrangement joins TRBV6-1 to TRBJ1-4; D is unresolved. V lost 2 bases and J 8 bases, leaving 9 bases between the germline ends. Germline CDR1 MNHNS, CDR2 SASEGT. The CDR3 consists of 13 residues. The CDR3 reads CASSELGREKLFF. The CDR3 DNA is TGTGCCAGCAGTGAACTGGGCCGGGAAAAACTGTTTTTT.

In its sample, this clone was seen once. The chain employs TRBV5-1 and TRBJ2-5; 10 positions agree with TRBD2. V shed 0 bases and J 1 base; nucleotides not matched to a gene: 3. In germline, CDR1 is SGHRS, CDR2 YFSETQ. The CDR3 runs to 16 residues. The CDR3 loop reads CASSLGGLAAQETQYF. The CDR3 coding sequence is TGCGCCAGCAGCTTGGGAGGACTAGCGGCCCAAGAGACCCAGTACTTC.

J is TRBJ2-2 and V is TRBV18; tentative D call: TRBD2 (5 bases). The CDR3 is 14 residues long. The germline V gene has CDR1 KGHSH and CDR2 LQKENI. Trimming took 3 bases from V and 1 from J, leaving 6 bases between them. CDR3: CASSPGGNTGELFF. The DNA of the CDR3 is TGTGCCAGCTCACCCGGAGGGAACACCGGGGAGCTGTTTTTT.

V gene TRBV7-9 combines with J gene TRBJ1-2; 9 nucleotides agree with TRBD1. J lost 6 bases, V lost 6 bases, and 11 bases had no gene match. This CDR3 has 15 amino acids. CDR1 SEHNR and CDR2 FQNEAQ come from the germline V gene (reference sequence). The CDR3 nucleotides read TGTGCCAGCAGTTCCTCCGGGACAGGGAACAATGGCTACACCTTC. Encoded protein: CASSSSGTGNNGYTF. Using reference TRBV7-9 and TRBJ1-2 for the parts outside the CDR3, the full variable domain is DTGVSQNPRHKITKRGQNVTFRCDPISEHNRLYWYRQTLGQGPEFLTYFQNEAQLEKSRLLSDRFSAERPKGSFSTLEIQRTEQGDSAMYLCASSSSGTGNNGYTFGSGTRLTVV.

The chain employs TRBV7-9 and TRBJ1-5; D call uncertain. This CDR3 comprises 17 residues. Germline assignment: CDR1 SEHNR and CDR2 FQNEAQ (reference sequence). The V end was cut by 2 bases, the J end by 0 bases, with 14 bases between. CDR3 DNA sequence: TGTGCCAGCAGCTTAAGCCCGGGGAGCTATAGCAATCAGCCCCAGCATTTT. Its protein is CASSLSPGSYSNQPQHF.

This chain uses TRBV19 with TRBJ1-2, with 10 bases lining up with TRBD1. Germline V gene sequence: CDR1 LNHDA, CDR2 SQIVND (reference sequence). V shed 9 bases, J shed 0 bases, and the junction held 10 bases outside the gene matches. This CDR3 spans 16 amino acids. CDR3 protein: CASKGLDRGANYGYTF. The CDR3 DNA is TGTGCCAGCAAAGGACTGGACAGGGGGGCTAACTATGGCTACACCTTC.